This T cell receptor beta chain derives from a study of T cells in women clearing cervical HPV infection (dated by TCRdb to between 2018 and 2020). Turning to the overall study: The cases were around 23 women with histologically confirmed HPV16-related CIN3 or worse, and 2 of those women had invasive cancers. The 25 or so controls were women who cleared a single incident HPV16 infection within 12 months without developing precancer or cancer. Cases and controls were matched on year of sample collection and on age within five years. Quality controls consisted of five blinded duplicates per group, for a total of about 60 samples made up of approximately 50 participants and around ten replicates. Blood from cases was collected at the visit at which the lesion was first identified, whereas blood from controls was collected once infection was no longer detected. An exploratory proof-of-principle case-control study, nested within the Guanacaste HPV Natural History Study in Costa Rica, was conducted to compare TCR repertoires across cervical HPV16 outcomes. Among cases, blood sampling occurred a median of about 160 days after lesion detection, with an interquartile range of roughly 90 to 230 days. In the parent cohort, some 11,000 women aged 18 or older were enrolled in Guanacaste, Costa Rica, during about 1992 to 1994 and then followed for under 8 years. A median age of approximately 31 years was observed in cases versus under 40 in controls, and no significant differences in baseline characteristics were found. Since only a few of the women had HLA typing available, the possibility that HLA type was acting as a confounder could not be ruled out. General findings and caveats noted by the study authors: TCR repertoire richness was significantly higher in CIN3+ cases than in controls across sequencing depths, while evenness did not differ. Because of the cross-sectional design, the study could not determine whether the associations came before infection or resulted from infection, and neither effector/memory subsets nor HPV-specific T cells were isolated. Cases had lower TRBV6-7 relative abundance than controls (0.11% versus 0.16%; Bonferroni P = 0.0008). Random forest classifiers that combined richness and V gene abundances separated cases from controls with an estimated AUC of around 0.8. Because the number of T cells in each sample was unknown, differences in richness could reflect differing T-cell content rather than repertoire biology.

TCR beta CDR3 regions were amplified by multiplex PCR using the immunoSEQ assay from an average of roughly 1,100 ng genomic DNA per sample. To correct primer bias, the assay used a complete synthetic TCR repertoire to set an amplification baseline. The amplicons were sequenced using the Illumina platform. From the authors' description of their analysis: Sequence errors were corrected by clustering with frequency ratios and a modified nearest-neighbor algorithm, and the sequences were then analyzed in the immunoSEQ Analyzer using IMGT gene definitions. At each rarefaction depth, TCR richness and evenness were averaged across 20 rarefaction repeats, and any sample with fewer sequences than the depth was left out. Wilcoxon rank sum tests with FDR correction were used to compare relative abundances of V, D and J genes between the groups. An intraclass correlation of just under 96% for TCR richness and an average of roughly 83% across 66 gene segments were obtained from the blinded duplicates. Imported from immuneACCESS, the table was reduced by TCRdb to in-frame sequences with V and J called. These copies leave out some clones; in studies compared against another copy, an unresolved V gene accounts for under half, and the cause of the remainder is not known. V, J and clone size reflect that table, while D and trimming were determined from the DNA. The record for this sample contains tens of thousands of clones. The ten largest clones add up to 1.4% of the sample.

On this clone itself: The antigen it binds to is not known. The missing CDR3 end, 3 residues past where the read stops, is filled in from the germline J gene.

Every participant had a single incident cervical HPV16 infection, and women with prevalent HPV16 infections were excluded. Cervical HPV DNA was detected with MY09/MY11 PCR, and genotyping was done by dot-blot hybridization. Approximately 15 mL of heparinized blood were centrifuged, and the buffy coat was aliquoted, frozen at -30°C, then stored at -80°C. QIAGEN kits were used to extract genomic DNA from buffy coat specimens. V is shortened by 0 bases, J by 5 bases, and the region joining them spans 20 bases. The CDR3 sequence holds 17 residues, the cysteine and phenylalanine included. Sequencing covers 42 bases of the CDR3, shown here with the frame starting at base 1. Via the germline V gene, CDR1 is SGHDN and CDR2 FVKESK.

The V and J segments used are TRBV14 and TRBJ2-7, with TRBD1 as a weak D call on 7 bases. This clonotype originated in a woman between 18 and 75 years old with a cervical HPV16 infection that either progressed to CIN3+ or cleared (not recorded which). Sequenced input: blood buffy coat. The sequenced CDR3 bases are TGTGCCAGCAGCCAAGAAGGGGGCAGGGGGGCGCGCAACGAG. Translated, it gives CASSQEGGRGARNE. The full CDR3 is CASSQEGGRGARNEQYF.